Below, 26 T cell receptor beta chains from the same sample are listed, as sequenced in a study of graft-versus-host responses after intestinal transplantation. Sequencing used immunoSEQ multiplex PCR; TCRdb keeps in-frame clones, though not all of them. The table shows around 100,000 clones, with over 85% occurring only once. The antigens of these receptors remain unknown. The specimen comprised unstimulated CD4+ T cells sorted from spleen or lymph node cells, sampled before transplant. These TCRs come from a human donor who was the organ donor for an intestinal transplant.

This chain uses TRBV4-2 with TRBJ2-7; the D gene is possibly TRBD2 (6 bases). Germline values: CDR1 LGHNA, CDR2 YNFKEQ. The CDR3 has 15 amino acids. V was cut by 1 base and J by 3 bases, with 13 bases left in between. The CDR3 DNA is TGTGCCAGCAGCCAAGGGGCGGGATATTACTACGAGCAGTACTTC. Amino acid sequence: CASSQGAGYYYEQYF.

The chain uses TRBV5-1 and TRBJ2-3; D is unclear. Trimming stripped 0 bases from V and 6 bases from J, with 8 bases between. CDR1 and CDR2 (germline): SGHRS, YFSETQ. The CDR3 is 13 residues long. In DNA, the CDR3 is TGCGCCAGCAGCTTGGACACACCGGATACGCAGTATTTT. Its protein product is CASSLDTPDTQYF.

The CDR3 region is CASNREYYEQYF. CDR3 in DNA: TGTGCCAGCAACAGGGAATACTACGAGCAGTACTTC. The rearrangement uses TRBV2 and TRBJ2-5, with a tentative D call TRBD1 (6 bases). Gene TRBJ2-7 matches the end of the DNA better, so the J call may be wrong. There are 12 residues in the CDR3. The germline V gene has CDR1 SNHLY and CDR2 FYNNEI.

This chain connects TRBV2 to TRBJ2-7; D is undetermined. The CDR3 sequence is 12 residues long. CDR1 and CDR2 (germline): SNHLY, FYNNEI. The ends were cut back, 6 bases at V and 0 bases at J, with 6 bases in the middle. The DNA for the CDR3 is TGTGCCAGCAGACCCGACTCCTACGAGCAGTACTTC. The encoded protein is CASRPDSYEQYF.

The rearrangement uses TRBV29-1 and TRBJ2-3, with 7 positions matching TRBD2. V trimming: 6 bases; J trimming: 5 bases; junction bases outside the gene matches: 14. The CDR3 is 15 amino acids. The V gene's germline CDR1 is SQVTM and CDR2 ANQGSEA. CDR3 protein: CSVRLLGRVGDTQYF. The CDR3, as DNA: TGCAGCGTGCGACTTTTGGGGAGGGTCGGAGATACGCAGTATTTT.

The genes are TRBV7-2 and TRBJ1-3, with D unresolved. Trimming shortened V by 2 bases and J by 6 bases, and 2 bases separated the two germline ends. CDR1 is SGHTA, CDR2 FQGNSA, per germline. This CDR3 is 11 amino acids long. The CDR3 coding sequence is TGTGCCAGCAGCTTATCAAACACCATATATTTT. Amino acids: CASSLSNTIYF.

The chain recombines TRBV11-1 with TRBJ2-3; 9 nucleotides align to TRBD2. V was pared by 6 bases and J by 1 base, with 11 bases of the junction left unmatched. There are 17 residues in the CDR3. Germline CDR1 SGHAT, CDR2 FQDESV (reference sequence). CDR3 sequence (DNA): TGTGCCAGCAGTTCTTTAGCGGGAGAGGCGGGCACAGATACGCAGTATTTT. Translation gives CASSSLAGEAGTDTQYF.

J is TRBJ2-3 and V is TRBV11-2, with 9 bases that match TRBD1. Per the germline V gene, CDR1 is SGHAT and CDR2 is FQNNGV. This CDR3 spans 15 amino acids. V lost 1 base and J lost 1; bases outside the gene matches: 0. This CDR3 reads CASSLGTGGTDTQYF. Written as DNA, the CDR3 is TGTGCCAGCAGCTTAGGGACAGGGGGCACAGATACGCAGTATTTT.

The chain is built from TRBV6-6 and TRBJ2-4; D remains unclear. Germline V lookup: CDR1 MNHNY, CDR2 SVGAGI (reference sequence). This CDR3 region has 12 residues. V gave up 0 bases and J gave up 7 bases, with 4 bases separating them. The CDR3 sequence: CASSYSGNIQYF. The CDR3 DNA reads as TGTGCCAGCAGTTACTCAGGGAACATTCAGTACTTC.

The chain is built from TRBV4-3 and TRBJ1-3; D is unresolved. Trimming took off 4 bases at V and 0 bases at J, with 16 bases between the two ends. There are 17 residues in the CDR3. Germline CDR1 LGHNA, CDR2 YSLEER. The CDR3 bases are TGCGCCAGCAGCCGAGATTTAGTACGGATCTCTGGAAACACCATATATTTT. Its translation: CASSRDLVRISGNTIYF.

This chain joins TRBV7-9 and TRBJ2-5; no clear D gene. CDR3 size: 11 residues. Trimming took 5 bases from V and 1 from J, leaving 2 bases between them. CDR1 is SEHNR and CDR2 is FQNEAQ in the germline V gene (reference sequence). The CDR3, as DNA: TGTGCCAGCAGCATCCAAGAGACCCAGTACTTC. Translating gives CASSIQETQYF.

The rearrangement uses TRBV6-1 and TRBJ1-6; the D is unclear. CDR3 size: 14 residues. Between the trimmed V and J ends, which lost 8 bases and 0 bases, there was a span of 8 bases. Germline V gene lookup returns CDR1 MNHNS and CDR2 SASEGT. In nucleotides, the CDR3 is TGTGCCAGCGGCAGGAGCTCCTATAATTCACCCCTCCACTTT. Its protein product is CASGRSSYNSPLHF.

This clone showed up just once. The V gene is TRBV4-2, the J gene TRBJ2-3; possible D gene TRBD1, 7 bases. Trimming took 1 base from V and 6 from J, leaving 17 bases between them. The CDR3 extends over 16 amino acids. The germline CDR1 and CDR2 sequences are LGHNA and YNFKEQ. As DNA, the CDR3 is TGTGCCAGCAGCCAAGGGCGGGACGAAGGGGGCGATACGCAGTATTTT. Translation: CASSQGRDEGGDTQYF.

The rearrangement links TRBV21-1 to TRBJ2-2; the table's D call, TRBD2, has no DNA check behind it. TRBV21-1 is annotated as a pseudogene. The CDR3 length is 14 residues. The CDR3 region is CASSAPGPPRELFF. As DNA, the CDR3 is TGTGCCAGCAGCGCTCCGGGTCCTCCTAGGGAGCTGTTTTTT.

The CDR3 DNA sequence: TGTGCCAGCAGTTTATTTTTCTCAGATACGCAGTATTTT. Encoded protein: CASSLFFSDTQYF. This sequence joins TRBV27 and TRBJ2-3, with D unclear. V lost 1 base to trimming and J lost 4 bases, with 6 bases between them. CDR1 and CDR2 (germline): MNHEY, SMNVEV (reference sequence). There are 13 residues in the CDR3.

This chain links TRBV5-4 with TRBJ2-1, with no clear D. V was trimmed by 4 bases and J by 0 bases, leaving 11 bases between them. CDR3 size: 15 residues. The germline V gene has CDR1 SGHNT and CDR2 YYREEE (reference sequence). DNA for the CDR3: TGTGCCAGCAGCGTCGAGCTGAGCTCCTACAATGAGCAGTTCTTC. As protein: CASSVELSSYNEQFF. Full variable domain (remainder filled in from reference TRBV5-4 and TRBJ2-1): ETGVTQSPTHLIKTRGQQVTLRCSSQSGHNTVSWYQQALGQGPQFIFQYYREEENGRGNFPPRFSGLQFPNYSSELNVNALELDDSALYLCASSVELSSYNEQFFGPGTRLTVL.

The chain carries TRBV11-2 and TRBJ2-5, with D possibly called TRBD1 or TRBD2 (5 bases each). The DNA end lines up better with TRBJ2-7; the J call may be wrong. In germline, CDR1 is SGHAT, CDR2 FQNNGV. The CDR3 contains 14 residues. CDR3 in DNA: TGTGCCAGCAGTCGGACGAGAGGGGCCTACGAGCAGTACTTC. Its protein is CASSRTRGAYEQYF.

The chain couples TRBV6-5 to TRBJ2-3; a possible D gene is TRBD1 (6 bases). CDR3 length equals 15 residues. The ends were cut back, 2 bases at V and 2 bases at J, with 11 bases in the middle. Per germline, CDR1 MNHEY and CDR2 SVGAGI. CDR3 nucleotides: TGTGCCAGCAGTTACACAGGGTCCCCCACAGATACGCAGTATTTT. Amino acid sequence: CASSYTGSPTDTQYF.

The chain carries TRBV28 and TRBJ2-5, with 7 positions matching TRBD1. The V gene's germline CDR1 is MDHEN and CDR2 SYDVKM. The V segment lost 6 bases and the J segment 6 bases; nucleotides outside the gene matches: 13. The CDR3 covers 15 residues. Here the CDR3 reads CASSPGSTGKKTQYF. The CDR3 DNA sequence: TGTGCCAGCAGCCCCGGATCGACAGGGAAGAAGACCCAGTACTTC.

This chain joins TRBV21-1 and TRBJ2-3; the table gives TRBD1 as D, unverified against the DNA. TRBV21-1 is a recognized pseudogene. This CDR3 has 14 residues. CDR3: CASSKDRGTDTQYF. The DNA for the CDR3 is TGTGCCAGCAGCAAAGACAGGGGCACAGATACGCAGTATTTT.

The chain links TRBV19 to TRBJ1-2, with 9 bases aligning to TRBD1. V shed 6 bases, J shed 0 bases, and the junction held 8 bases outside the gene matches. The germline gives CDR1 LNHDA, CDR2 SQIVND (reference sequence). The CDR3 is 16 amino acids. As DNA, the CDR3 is TGTGCCAGTAGCCACCAGACAGGGGGATCTAACTATGGCTACACCTTC. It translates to CASSHQTGGSNYGYTF.

This chain's CDR3 is CASSQELELAGSYNEQFF. CDR3 in DNA: TGCGCCAGCAGCCAAGAGCTAGAACTAGCGGGATCTTACAATGAGCAGTTCTTC. This chain uses TRBV4-1 with TRBJ2-1; 10 nucleotides align to TRBD2. Germline CDR1 and CDR2: MGHRA and YSYEKL. V gave up 0 bases and J gave up 4 bases; unmatched junction bases: 9. The CDR3 has 18 residues.

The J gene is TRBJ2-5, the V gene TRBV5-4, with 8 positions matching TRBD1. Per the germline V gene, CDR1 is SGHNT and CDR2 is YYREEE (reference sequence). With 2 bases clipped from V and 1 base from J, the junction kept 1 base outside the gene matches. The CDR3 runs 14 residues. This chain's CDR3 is CASSLTGGQETQYF. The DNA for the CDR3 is TGTGCCAGCAGCTTAACAGGGGGCCAAGAGACCCAGTACTTC.

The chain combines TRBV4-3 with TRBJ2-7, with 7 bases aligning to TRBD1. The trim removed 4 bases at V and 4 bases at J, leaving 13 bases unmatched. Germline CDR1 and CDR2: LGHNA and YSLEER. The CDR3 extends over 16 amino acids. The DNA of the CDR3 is TGCGCCAGCAGCCCCCCCGGTGGGACAGCTATATACGAGCAGTACTTC. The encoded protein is CASSPPGGTAIYEQYF.

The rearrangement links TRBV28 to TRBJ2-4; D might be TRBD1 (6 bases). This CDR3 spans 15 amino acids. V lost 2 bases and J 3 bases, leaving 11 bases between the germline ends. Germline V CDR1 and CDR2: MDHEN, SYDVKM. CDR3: CASSLNRADKNIQYF. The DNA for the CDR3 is TGTGCCAGCAGTTTAAACAGGGCGGACAAAAACATTCAGTACTTC.

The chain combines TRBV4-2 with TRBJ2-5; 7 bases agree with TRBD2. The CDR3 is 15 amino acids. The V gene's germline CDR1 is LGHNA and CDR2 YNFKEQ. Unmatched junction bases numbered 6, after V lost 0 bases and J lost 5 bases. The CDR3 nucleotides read TGTGCCAGCAGCCAAGAATCGGGAGGTCTGGAGACCCAGTACTTC. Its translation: CASSQESGGLETQYF.